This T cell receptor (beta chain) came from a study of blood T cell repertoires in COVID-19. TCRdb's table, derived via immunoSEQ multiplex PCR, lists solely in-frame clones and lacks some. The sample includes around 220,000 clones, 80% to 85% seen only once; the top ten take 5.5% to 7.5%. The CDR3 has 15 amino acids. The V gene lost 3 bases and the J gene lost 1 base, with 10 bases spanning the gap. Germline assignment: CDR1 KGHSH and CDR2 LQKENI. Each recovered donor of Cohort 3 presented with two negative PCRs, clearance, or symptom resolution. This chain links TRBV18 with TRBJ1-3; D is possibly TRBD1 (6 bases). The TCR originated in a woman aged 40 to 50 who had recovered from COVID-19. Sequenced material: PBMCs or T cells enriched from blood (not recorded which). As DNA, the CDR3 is TGTGCCAGCTCACCGGAAGGGGGATCTGGAAACACCATATATTTT. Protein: CASSPEGGSGNTIYF.